Listed below are T cell receptor beta chains from one sample, sequenced in a study of shared clonotypes between healthy human individuals. TCRdb keeps only in-frame clones here, not all; method: immunoSEQ multiplex PCR. Among approximately 2.3 million clones listed, 93% were seen once. Sequenced sample: naive CD4+ T cells from PBMCs. These receptors all come from a man aged 18 to 30 in good health. Some clones in this sample may be carry-over from other donors' samples. The CDR3 runs from the conserved cysteine through the conserved F or W. A D gene is named only where the DNA matches it firmly. The size entry is marked missing in some rows and otherwise reads once, few, many or a size class.

TRBJ2-7,.,.,TRBV5-1,CASSPKPTTKYEQYF,TGCGCCAGCAGCCCCAAGCCCACAACGAAATACGAGCAGTACTTC
TRBJ1-5,.,.,TRBV19,CASSGRGSNQPQHF,TGTGCCAGTAGTGGTCGCGGGAGCAATCAGCCCCAGCATTTT
TRBJ1-1,.,.,TRBV5-1,CASSPLDSGRGAFF,TGCGCCAGCAGCCCCCTTGATTCCGGTCGGGGAGCTTTCTTT
TRBJ2-7,.,.,TRBV21-1,CASSKAGRTGGIFYEQYF,TGTGCCAGCAGCAAAGCGGGAAGGACAGGGGGTATTTTCTACGAGCAGTACTTC
TRBJ2-5,.,once,TRBV2,CASSDEASKMSQYF,TGTGCCAGCAGTGACGAGGCTAGTAAGATGTCCCAGTACTTC
TRBJ2-1,.,.,TRBV4-3,CASSPRAGGRHNEQFF,TGCGCCAGCAGCCCCCGGGCCGGAGGTCGTCACAATGAGCAGTTCTTC
TRBJ1-2,.,.,TRBV11-2,CASSLPRLGDRDGPGYTF,TGTGCCAGCAGCTTACCTCGCCTGGGTGATCGGGACGGCCCTGGCTACACCTTC
TRBJ2-7,.,.,TRBV10-3,CAIRAETGLHEQYF,TGTGCCATCAGGGCCGAAACAGGGTTACACGAGCAGTACTTC
TRBJ2-3,.,.,TRBV28,CASYKETQYF,TGTGCCAGTTACAAGGAGACGCAGTATTTT
TRBJ1-5,.,once,TRBV28,CASSPRTASNQPQHF,TGTGCCAGCAGTCCCCGGACAGCTAGCAATCAGCCCCAGCATTTT
TRBJ2-3,.,.,TRBV4-1,CASSQQWDTQYF,TGCGCCAGCAGCCAACAATGGGATACGCAGTATTTT
TRBJ2-1,.,.,TRBV7-3,CASGPGNNEQFF,TGTGCCAGCGGCCCCGGGAACAATGAGCAGTTCTTC
TRBJ2-3,TRBD2,.,TRBV4-3,CASSKLAGGRTDTQYF,TGCGCCAGCAGCAAACTAGCGGGAGGGCGCACAGATACGCAGTATTTT
TRBJ1-2,.,.,TRBV7-6,CASSPGTDYGYTF,TGTGCCAGCAGCCCCGGGACGGATTATGGCTACACCTTC
TRBJ2-1,TRBD2,.,TRBV7-2,CASSLQAGLEQFF,TGTGCCAGCAGCTTACAAGCGGGACTAGAGCAGTTCTTC
TRBJ1-2,TRBD1,.,TRBV9,CASSVDHRGYGYTF,TGTGCCAGCAGCGTAGACCACAGGGGTTATGGCTACACCTTC
TRBJ2-7,.,.,TRBV7-9,CASSAPAQFYEQYF,TGTGCCAGCAGCGCTCCGGCACAGTTCTACGAGCAGTACTTC
TRBJ2-5,TRBD1,.,TRBV5-1,CASSLHRGTSETQYF,TGCGCCAGCAGCTTACACAGGGGGACCTCGGAGACCCAGTACTTC
TRBJ1-4,.,.,TRBV28,CASAGVEEKLFF,TGTGCCAGCGCAGGGGTGGAGGAAAAACTGTTTTTT
TRBJ2-1,.,.,TRBV7-8,CASSSGAASAAWADEQFF,TGTGCCAGCAGCTCTGGGGCGGCTAGCGCCGCGTGGGCGGATGAGCAGTTCTTC